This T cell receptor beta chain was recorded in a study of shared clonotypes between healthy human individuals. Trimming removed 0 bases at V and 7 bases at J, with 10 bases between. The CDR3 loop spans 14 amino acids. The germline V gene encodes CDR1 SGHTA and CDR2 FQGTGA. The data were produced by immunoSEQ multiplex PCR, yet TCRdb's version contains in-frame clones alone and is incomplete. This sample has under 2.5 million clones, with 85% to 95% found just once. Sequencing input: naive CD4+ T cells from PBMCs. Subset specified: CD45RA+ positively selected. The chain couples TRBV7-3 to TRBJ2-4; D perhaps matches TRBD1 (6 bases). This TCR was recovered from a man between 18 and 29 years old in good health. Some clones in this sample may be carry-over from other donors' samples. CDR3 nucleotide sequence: TGTGCCAGCAGCTTAACTCCAGGGGCGAACATTCAGTACTTC. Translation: CASSLTPGANIQYF. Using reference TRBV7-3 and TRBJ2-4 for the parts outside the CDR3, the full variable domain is GAGVSQTPSNKVTEKGKYVELRCDPISGHTALYWYRQSLGQGPEFLIYFQGTGAADDSGLPNDRFFAVRPEGSVSTLKIQRTERGDSAVYLCASSLTPGANIQYFGAGTRLSVL.